The 20 T cell receptor beta chains reported below all come from one sample, sequenced in a study of immune heterogeneity within non-small cell lung tumors. The template for each sample was roughly 610 ng of genomic DNA, which had been extracted from bulk tumor tissue. While surgery was under way, several biopsies spaced far apart were taken per primary tumor. The patients were newly diagnosed with non-small cell lung cancer, had not been treated, and had curative surgery. In a multiplex PCR, 32 V and 13 J primers amplified TCR beta CDR3. Using its own MiXCR run on the multiplex PCR reads, TCRdb lists one record per CDR3 protein. The sample carries fewer than 25,000 distinct CDR3 sequences, 25% to 30% recorded once. What was sequenced was lung tumor tissue. The receptors stem from a man between 35 and 55 years old with non-small cell lung cancer.

The chain uses TRBV9 and TRBJ2-7; no clear D. Germline-derived CDR1 and CDR2 are SGDLS and YYNGEE. V lost 1 base to trimming and J lost 0 bases, with 11 bases between them. The CDR3 is 15 residues long. For the CDR3, the DNA is TGTGCCAGCAGCGTACTAGAAAAAAGCTCCTACGAGCAGTACTTC. It is translated as CASSVLEKSSYEQYF.

Regarding this clonotype: With a much larger clone just one base away, this may be a read error. V usage is TRBV2 and J usage is TRBJ2-7; 10 bases map to TRBD1. The germline V gene has CDR1 SNHLY and CDR2 FYNNEI. This CDR3 comprises 13 residues. The CDR3 sequence: CASASTGGYELYF. For the CDR3, the DNA is TGTGCCAGCGCCTCGACAGGGGGCTACGAGCTGTACTTC. Drawing the rest from reference TRBV2 and TRBJ2-7, the complete variable domain is EPEVTQTPSHQVTQMGQEVILRCVPISNHLYFYWYRQILGQKVEFLVSFYNNEISEKSEIFDDQFSVERPDGSNFTLKIRSTKLEDSAMYFCASASTGGYELYFGPGTRLTVT.

This clonotype is medium-sized (0.01 to 0.1%). The chain joins TRBV2 to TRBJ1-2; 7 bases fit TRBD1. V shed 6 bases and J 13 bases; nucleotides not matched to a gene: 8. From germline, CDR1 is SNHLY and CDR2 FYNNEI. The CDR3 has 11 residues. CDR3 bases: TGTGCCAGCAGCCAACAGGGGCAGGGCACCTTC. The encoded protein is CASSQQGQGTF.

The chain employs TRBV29-1 and TRBJ1-5; 9 nucleotides match TRBD1. V lost 6 bases to trimming and J lost 6 bases; unmatched junction nucleotides: 9. Germline V gene sequence: CDR1 SQVTM, CDR2 ANQGSEA. There are 14 residues in the CDR3. Written as DNA, the CDR3 is TGCAGCGTCGGGACAGGGAACTTAGGTCAGCCCCAGCATTTT. Protein: CSVGTGNLGQPQHF.

By share, this clonotype ranks as medium-sized. The chain employs TRBV6-1 and TRBJ2-3; D unresolved. V was pared by 6 bases and J by 4 bases, with 14 bases between. Germline V CDR1 and CDR2: MNHNS, SASEGT. The CDR3 runs 14 residues. This CDR3 is CASRSGFVADTQYF. The DNA of the CDR3 is TGTGCCAGCAGATCCGGGTTCGTCGCAGATACGCAGTATTTT.

This rearrangement joins TRBV11-2 to TRBJ2-7; perhaps TRBD2 as D (6 bases). The CDR3 sequence is 13 residues long. V was clipped by 1 base and J by 2 bases, with 6 bases between them. Per germline, CDR1 SGHAT and CDR2 FQNNGV. The DNA for the CDR3 is TGTGCCAGCAGCTTAGGGAGGGCCTACGAGCAGTACTTC. It is translated as CASSLGRAYEQYF.

About this clonotype itself: A much larger clone lies a single base off, so this may be a read error. V is TRBV19 and J is TRBJ2-2; D gene unclear. The CDR3 has 14 residues. V lost 6 bases and J 7 bases, leaving 15 bases between the germline ends. In germline, CDR1 is LNHDA, CDR2 SQIVND (reference sequence). DNA for the CDR3: TGTGCCAGTAGCCCGGCTAGAATGATCGGGGAGCTGTTTTTT. Amino acid sequence: CASSPARMIGELFF.

The chain is built from TRBV6-1 and TRBJ2-5; 9 bases map to TRBD1. The V segment lost 2 bases and the J segment 2 bases; nucleotides outside the gene matches: 6. CDR1 is MNHNS, CDR2 SASEGT, per germline. The length of the CDR3 is 16 residues. Written as DNA, the CDR3 is TGTGCCAGCAGTGAACGAAACAGGGGGCTACAAGAGACCCAGTACTTC. This translates into CASSERNRGLQETQYF.

This clonotype was counted between two and nine times. The genes are TRBV2 and TRBJ2-5, with D possibly matching TRBD2 (5 bases). CDR1 is SNHLY, CDR2 FYNNEI, per germline. The CDR3 contains 12 residues. V lost 8 bases to trimming and J lost 4 bases, with 11 bases between them. CDR3 coding DNA: TGTGCCAGCGGGAGTATGAGAGAGACCCAGTACTTC. It encodes CASGSMRETQYF.

A note on this clonotype: Relative to the germline gene, one junction end is altered; a read error may explain this. The genes are TRBV5-1 and TRBJ1-1; D call uncertain. This CDR3 spans 11 amino acids. CDR1 is SGHRS and CDR2 is YFSETQ in the germline V gene. Here the CDR3 reads CASSSGRLRNF. The CDR3 DNA sequence: TGCGCCAGCAGCTCTGGTCGTCTACGGAACTTT.

This clonotype ranks as medium-sized. The chain joins TRBV19 to TRBJ2-7; maybe TRBD1 (7 bases). The CDR3 covers 14 residues. In germline, CDR1 is LNHDA, CDR2 SQIVND (reference sequence). Trimming removed 6 bases from V and 4 bases from J, with 16 bases in between. CDR3 nucleotides: TGTGCCAGTAGCGGGGGAGACAGGGCTTACGAGCAGTACTTC. Residues: CASSGGDRAYEQYF. The full variable domain, its missing parts supplied by reference TRBV19 and TRBJ2-7, is DGGITQSPKYLFRKEGQNVTLSCEQNLNHDAMYWYRQDPGQGLRLIYYSQIVNDFQKGDIAEGYSVSREKKESFPLTVTSAQKNPTAFYLCASSGGDRAYEQYFGPGTRLTVT.

By share, this clonotype ranks as medium-sized. The chain links TRBV28 to TRBJ2-3, with a possible D match to TRBD1 (5 bases). The V gene's germline CDR1 is MDHEN and CDR2 SYDVKM. The CDR3 sequence is 15 residues long. The germline V and J ends were trimmed by 3 bases and 4 bases, with 14 bases remaining between them. The CDR3 is CASSFWQGNADTQYF. The DNA for the CDR3 is TGTGCCAGCAGTTTCTGGCAGGGAAACGCAGATACGCAGTATTTT. Together with reference TRBV28 and TRBJ2-3, the CDR3 gives the full variable domain: DVKVTQSSRYLVKRTGEKVFLECVQDMDHENMFWYRQDPGLGLRLIYFSYDVKMKEKGDIPEGYSVSREKKERFSLILESASTNQTSMYLCASSFWQGNADTQYFGPGTRLTVL.

As regards this clonotype: A much larger clone sits a single nucleotide away, making a read error possible. This chain links TRBV3-1 with TRBJ1-5; 7 nucleotides agree with TRBD1. CDR3 length: 16 amino acids. Germline CDR1 and CDR2: LGHDT and YNNKEL (reference sequence). The CDR3 DNA is TGTGCCAGGAGCCTCGGACAGGCGGTAGGGAATCAGCCCCAGCATTTT. It translates to CARSLGQAVGNQPQHF.

This clonotype was seen many times. The chain uses TRBV28 and TRBJ2-7, with D hard to call. Germline V gene data show CDR1 as MDHEN and CDR2 as SYDVKM. V was shortened by 1 base and J by 0 bases, with 7 bases between the two germline ends. The CDR3 is 14 residues long. The CDR3: CASSLYSRSYEQYF. The CDR3, as DNA: TGTGCCAGCAGTTTATACAGCCGCTCCTACGAGCAGTACTTC.

V is TRBV24-1 and J is TRBJ2-2; the D gene is possibly TRBD1 (5 bases). The CDR3 extends over 13 amino acids. Trimming removed 9 bases at V and 3 bases at J, with 10 bases between. Germline V CDR1 and CDR2: KGHDR, SFDVKD. CDR3 sequence: CATGAHYTGELFF. CDR3 nucleotides: TGTGCCACCGGGGCACACTACACCGGGGAGCTGTTTTTT.

For this clonotype: One base away lies a much larger clone, so this may be a sequencing read error. CDR3 residues: CASIFRQGSAGNTIYF. CDR3 sequence (DNA): TGTGCCAGTATATTTAGGCAGGGATCCGCTGGAAACACCATATATTTT. V is TRBV19 and J is TRBJ1-3; D perhaps matches TRBD1 (5 bases). In germline, CDR1 is LNHDA, CDR2 SQIVND (reference sequence). Trimming shortened V by 7 bases and J by 2 bases, and 18 bases separated the two germline ends. CDR3 size: 16 residues.

As for this clonotype: This may stem from a read error, because a much larger clone lies one nucleotide away. V is TRBV6-1 and J is TRBJ2-1; D gene ambiguous. CDR1 is MNHNS and CDR2 is SASEGT in the germline V gene. There are 13 residues in the CDR3. CDR3 sequence reads: CAISRTPGSEQFF. The DNA of the CDR3 is TGTGCCATCAGTCGAACCCCTGGCAGTGAGCAGTTCTTC.

This sequence joins TRBV6-4 and TRBJ2-1; 12 nucleotides agree with TRBD2. The V gene's germline CDR1 is MRHNA and CDR2 SNTAGT. The CDR3 has 15 amino acids. With 5 bases clipped from V and 5 bases from J, the junction kept 4 bases outside the gene matches. CDR3 sequence: CASSPRTSGNNEQFF. The DNA of the CDR3 is TGTGCCAGCAGTCCTAGGACTAGCGGGAACAATGAGCAGTTCTTC.

This clonotype showed up just once. A much larger clone lies one base from this, so it may be a read error. The chain is built from TRBV3-1 and TRBJ1-2, with 9 bases identical to TRBD1. Germline CDR1 LGHDT, CDR2 YNNKEL (reference sequence). CDR3 size: 12 residues. V lost 10 bases, J lost 7 bases, and 7 bases stayed unmatched. CDR3: CANRGLDRGYTF. CDR3 sequence (DNA): TGTGCCAACAGGGGGCTTGATCGTGGCTACACCTTC.

This clonotype occurred a few times. This chain joins TRBV28 and TRBJ2-7, with a tentative D call TRBD2 (5 bases). Germline assignment: CDR1 MDHEN and CDR2 SYDVKM. V lost 2 bases and J 4 bases, leaving 15 bases between the germline ends. This CDR3 contains 15 residues. CDR3 loop: CASSLLSIGKYEQYF. CDR3 in DNA: TGTGCCAGCAGTTTACTCAGTATCGGGAAGTACGAGCAGTACTTC.